The rows below give T cell receptor beta chains drawn from one sample of a study of T cell responses to AZD1222 COVID-19 vaccine. The protocol was immunoSEQ multiplex PCR, while the TCRdb copy is restricted to in-frame clones and leaves out a portion. The table includes 95,000 to 150,000 clones, roughly 88% detected once. Material: peripheral blood, obtained on day 0 of AZD1222 vaccination. Receptor source: an adult in good health. Each CDR3 is given with its conserved first and last residue. D genes are given only for firm matches. Clone size is shown for a subset of rows, as once, few, many or a class of expanded clone.

j_call v_call d_call clone_size cdr3_nt cdr3_aa
TRBJ2-1 TRBV21-1 NA NA TGTGCCAGCAGCAATGTGTGCCTTGTCTCCTACAATGAGCAGTTCTTC CASSNVCLVSYNEQFF
TRBJ2-3 TRBV4-1 NA few TGCGCCAGCAGCCAAGTAGATAGCACAGATACGCAGTATTTT CASSQVDSTDTQYF
TRBJ2-2 TRBV7-2 NA NA TGTGCCAGCAGCTTAGAAGGGGGTGGCACCGGGGAGCTGTTTTTT CASSLEGGGTGELFF
TRBJ1-3 TRBV28 NA few TGTGCCAGCAGTTTAGGACATCTCTCTGGAAACACCATATATTTT CASSLGHLSGNTIYF
TRBJ1-4 TRBV14 NA many TGTGCCAGCAGCCAACTGAAGACAGGCTCAAAACTGTTTTTT CASSQLKTGSKLFF
TRBJ1-5 TRBV28 TRBD1 NA TGTGCCAGCAGTTGGTCGGCAGGGGGTCAGCCCCAGCATTTT CASSWSAGGQPQHF
TRBJ2-2 TRBV28 NA few TGTGCCAGCAGTACTCGCAATGGGCACACCGGGGAGCTGTTTTTT CASSTRNGHTGELFF
TRBJ2-5 TRBV15 TRBD1 NA TGTGCCACCAGCAGACAGGGGGCGGAAGAGACCCAGTACTTC CATSRQGAEETQYF
TRBJ1-1 TRBV7-9 NA NA TGTGCCAGCAGCTTCGTGATGAACACTGAAGCTTTCTTT CASSFVMNTEAFF
TRBJ1-3 TRBV7-2 NA NA TGTGCCAGCAGCTTAGAGGCAGGGAGAGGAAACACCATATATTTT CASSLEAGRGNTIYF
TRBJ2-2 TRBV11-2 NA NA TGTGCCAGCAGCTTCAGGTCCGCCGGGGAGCTGTTTTTT CASSFRSAGELFF
TRBJ2-1 TRBV5-1 NA NA TGCGCCAGCAGCCCCGCCGAGAGTTGGGCGAATGAGCAGTTCTTC CASSPAESWANEQFF
TRBJ2-7 TRBV28 TRBD2 NA TGTGCCAGCAGTTTAATTGGGACTACGGCGGGAGAGCAGTACTTC CASSLIGTTAGEQYF
TRBJ1-6 TRBV21-1 NA NA TGTGCCAGCAGCAAAAATCGCGTTATGGCAGACAGATCACCCCTCCACTTT CASSKNRVMADRSPLHF
TRBJ1-6 TRBV28 NA NA TGTGCCAGCAGTAACCAACACGGTGGCTCCTATAATTCACCCCTCCACTTT CASSNQHGGSYNSPLHF
TRBJ1-2 TRBV6-5 TRBD1 NA TGTGCCAGCAGTACGACTTGGACAGGGGGCTCTGGCTACACCTTC CASSTTWTGGSGYTF
TRBJ1-5 TRBV5-6 TRBD1 NA TGTGCCAGCAGCCGTTATACAGGGGGCGGTCGCAATCAGCCCCAGCATTTT CASSRYTGGGRNQPQHF
TRBJ2-7 TRBV7-8 NA NA TGTGCCAGCAGCCAGGGGCGGGGGCTCGCCTACGAGCAGTACTTC CASSQGRGLAYEQYF
TRBJ1-5 TRBV28 NA NA TGTGCCAGCAGTCTCCCGACAGCAGGGAGCCAGCCCCAGCATTTT CASSLPTAGSQPQHF
TRBJ2-1 TRBV4-3 NA NA TGCGCCAGCAGCCAAGAGTGGAGCTCCTACAATGAGCAGTTCTTC CASSQEWSSYNEQFF
TRBJ1-1 TRBV7-9 NA NA TGTGCCAGCTCTAGACAGCAGAACACTGAAGCTTTCTTT CASSRQQNTEAFF
TRBJ2-2 TRBV4-3 TRBD2 NA TGCGCCAGCAGCCGCGAGAACTCGCGGGGGATAACCGGGGAGCTGTTTTTT CASSRENSRGITGELFF
TRBJ1-1 TRBV5-1 TRBD1 NA TGCGCCAGCAGCCCGGACAGGGGAGGCGAGAACACTGAAGCTTTCTTT CASSPDRGGENTEAFF
TRBJ1-1 TRBV19 NA NA TGTGCCAGTAGTATATACAGGGCCACTGAAGCTTTCTTT CASSIYRATEAFF
TRBJ1-2 TRBV24-1 TRBD1 NA TGTGCCACCAGTGACGGGACAGGGGATCCCTATGGCTACACCTTC CATSDGTGDPYGYTF
TRBJ2-7 TRBV6-5 NA NA TGTGCCAGCAGTCAACTGAGCGGCCCCTCCTACGAGCAGTACTTC CASSQLSGPSYEQYF
TRBJ1-5 TRBV19 TRBD1 NA TGTGCCAGTGACAGGGGGCCGGGGCCCCAGCATTTT CASDRGPGPQHF
TRBJ1-3 TRBV5-4 NA NA TGTGCCAGCAGCTTATCTGGCTCTGGAAACACCATATATTTT CASSLSGSGNTIYF
TRBJ2-5 TRBV29-1 TRBD1 NA TGCAGCGTCGCCCCCAGGGGACAGGGGGCAGCGGAGACCCAGTACTTC CSVAPRGQGAAETQYF
TRBJ1-5 TRBV5-5 NA NA TGTGCCAGCAGCCTTGGGATGTGGGGTAGCAATCAGCCCCAGCATTTT CASSLGMWGSNQPQHF
TRBJ2-2 TRBV3-1/TRBV3-2 TRBD2 few TGTGCCAGCAGCCTAGGACTAGCGGGGGGGCACCGGGAGCTGTTTTTT CASSLGLAGGHRELFF
TRBJ2-7 TRBV2 NA NA TGTGCCAGCACGGGGGTGGCTATAGAGCAGTACTTC CASTGVAIEQYF
TRBJ1-2 TRBV11-2 NA NA TGTGCCAGCAGCTTAGTGGACGGAGCCTATGGCTACACCTTC CASSLVDGAYGYTF
TRBJ1-1 TRBV19 NA NA TGTGCCAGTACCGCCCCTAAATCGGGTACCACTGAAGCTTTCTTT CASTAPKSGTTEAFF
TRBJ1-2 TRBV29-1 TRBD1 NA TGCAGCGTTTGGACAGGCGCTGGCTACACCTTC CSVWTGAGYTF
TRBJ1-2 TRBV4-1 NA NA TGCGCCAGCAGCCAAGAGTGGGGGCAGGAAGGCTATGGCTACACCTTC CASSQEWGQEGYGYTF
TRBJ1-5 TRBV18 NA NA TGTGCCAGCTCACTGAACAGGGAACAGCCCCAGCATTTT CASSLNREQPQHF